What follows are 19 T cell receptor beta chains derived from one specimen sequenced in a study of Ad26.COV2.S vaccination and SARS-CoV-2 variants. Treatment specified: 15 to 20 received Ad26.COV2.S at low or high dose, single or two shots; roughly five received placebo; per-sample allocation not given. Vaccine and placebo recipients were sampled on day 63 after the first injection. The method was immunoSEQ multiplex PCR; TCRdb's version includes in-frame clones alone and lacks a portion of them. The sample shows 240,000 or so clones, around 89% of them seen only once. The sequences come from peripheral blood, collected in a trial of Ad26.COV2.S vaccine versus placebo. These receptors were obtained from a person between 18 and 65 years old who received the Ad26.COV2.S COVID-19 vaccine or a placebo.

The V and J genes are TRBV25-1 and TRBJ2-7, with 9 nucleotides matching TRBD1. After removal of 0 bases from V and 0 bases from J, the junction contained 3 bases not matched to a gene. CDR3 length: 16 residues. Germline V gives CDR1 MGHDK, CDR2 SYGVNS. CDR3 nucleotides: TGTGCCAGCAGTGAATATGCGGGACAGGGCTCCTACGAGCAGTACTTC. Its translation is CASSEYAGQGSYEQYF.

CDR3: CASSPGGSGSSYEQYF. In DNA, the CDR3 is TGCGCCAGCAGCCCCGGGGGGAGCGGATCCTCCTACGAGCAGTACTTC. V usage is TRBV5-1 and J usage is TRBJ2-7; TRBD2 matches at 7 bases. With V trimmed by 4 bases and J by 0 bases, 10 bases remained unmatched. Germline lookup yields CDR1 SGHRS and CDR2 YFSETQ. This CDR3 comprises 16 residues.

This chain uses TRBV18 with TRBJ2-7, with 12 bases lining up with TRBD2. After removal of 3 bases from V and 9 bases from J, the junction contained 6 bases not matched to a gene. The CDR3 has 14 residues. Germline V lookup: CDR1 KGHSH, CDR2 LQKENI. CDR3 residues: CASSPGLAGRVQYF. CDR3 DNA sequence: TGTGCCAGCTCACCCGGACTAGCGGGAAGGGTGCAGTACTTC.

The chain employs TRBV12-3 or TRBV12-4 and TRBJ2-3; no reliable D call. V was cut by 1 base and J by 6 bases, with 8 bases left in between. The CDR3 spans 13 residues. The CDR3 bases are TGTGCCAGCAGTTTAGGAAGTTCCGATACGCAGTATTTT. Translating it yields CASSLGSSDTQYF.

DNA for the CDR3: TGTGCCAGCAGCCAGGACAGGGGGTACGAGCAGTACTTC. Its protein is CASSQDRGYEQYF. V gene TRBV7-9 combines with J gene TRBJ2-7; 10 bases are shared with TRBD1. CDR1 is SEHNR and CDR2 is FQNEAQ in the germline V gene (reference sequence). Unmatched junction bases numbered 2, after V lost 5 bases and J lost 4 bases. The CDR3 spans 13 residues.

In nucleotides, the CDR3 is TGTGCCAGCAGTTACAGGGGACAGGATAATTCACCCCTCCACTTT. It specifies CASSYRGQDNSPLHF. The chain carries TRBV6-2 or TRBV6-3 and TRBJ1-6; 8 bases align to TRBD1. This CDR3 comprises 15 residues. V dropped 2 bases and J dropped 5; count of bases not matched to a gene: 2. Germline V CDR1 and CDR2: MNHEY, SVGEGT.

With respect to this clone: This same CDR3 is encoded by further DNA sequences in the sample. The chain couples TRBV4-3 to TRBJ2-7, with 7 nucleotides matching TRBD1. Germline V gives CDR1 LGHNA, CDR2 YSLEER. This CDR3 contains 15 residues. The junction had 6 bases not matched to a gene; V was cut back by 3 bases and J by 1 base. Here the CDR3 DNA reads TGCGCCAGCAGCCAGGCGAGGGACAGTTCCTACGAGCAGTACTTC. This gives the protein CASSQARDSSYEQYF.

The rearrangement joins TRBV6-1 to TRBJ2-2; the match to TRBD2 covers 14 bases. From germline, CDR1 is MNHNS and CDR2 SASEGT. Trimming took 2 bases from V and 6 from J; bases not matched to a gene: 2. The CDR3 consists of 16 residues. CDR3 coding DNA: TGTGCCAGCAGTGAACGACTAGCGGGAGGGTCCGGGGAGCTGTTTTTT. This translates into CASSERLAGGSGELFF.

The genes are TRBV7-9 and TRBJ1-4; D is unclear. Germline V gene data show CDR1 as SEHNR and CDR2 as FQNEAQ (reference sequence). Trimming took 5 bases from V and 0 from J, leaving 7 bases between them. The CDR3 consists of 14 residues. The CDR3 protein is CASSVSTTNEKLFF. For the CDR3, the DNA is TGTGCCAGCAGCGTCAGTACAACTAATGAAAAACTGTTTTTT.

This clone was counted a few times. The chain couples TRBV9 to TRBJ1-5; D possibly corresponds to TRBD1 (5 bases). The length of the CDR3 is 15 residues. Germline CDR1 and CDR2: SGDLS and YYNGEE. The V end was cut by 0 bases, the J end by 3 bases, with 10 bases between. In DNA, the CDR3 is TGTGCCAGCAGCGTAGACGGGACCGTCAATCAGCCCCAGCATTTT. Residues: CASSVDGTVNQPQHF.

The CDR3 nucleotides are TGTGCCATCACAAACGGACTGGGCCGTGAAGCTTTCTTT. Translated: CAITNGLGREAFF. J is TRBJ1-1 and V is TRBV10-3; no reliable D call. In germline, CDR1 is ENHRY, CDR2 SYGVKD. Trimming took 7 bases from V and 7 from J, leaving 16 bases between them. CDR3 length: 13 residues.

The rearrangement joins TRBV3-1 (or the pseudogene TRBV3-2) to TRBJ1-5; D gene uncertain. V lost 1 base, J lost 0 bases, and 4 bases lay in between. The CDR3 totals 14 residues. Per germline, CDR1 LGHDT and CDR2 YNNKEL (reference sequence). DNA for the CDR3: TGTGCCAGCAGCCAAGCGGGTAGCAATCAGCCCCAGCATTTT. As protein: CASSQAGSNQPQHF.

The chain recombines TRBV2 with TRBJ1-2; 8 positions agree with TRBD1. The CDR3 loop spans 14 amino acids. Germline V gene lookup returns CDR1 SNHLY and CDR2 FYNNEI. The V segment lost 7 bases and the J segment 4 bases; nucleotides outside the gene matches: 8. The CDR3 DNA follows: TGTGCCAGCAACCCGGACAGGGACCTCTATGGCTACACCTTC. Its translation: CASNPDRDLYGYTF.

The J gene is TRBJ2-2, the V gene TRBV4-1; 10 bases line up with TRBD1. The germline V gene encodes CDR1 MGHRA and CDR2 YSYEKL. V trimming: 4 bases; J trimming: 2 bases; junction bases outside the gene matches: 4. CDR3 length: 16 residues. The CDR3 bases are TGCGCCAGCAGCCGGGACAGGGGCTACAACACCGGGGAGCTGTTTTTT. Its translation is CASSRDRGYNTGELFF.

The genes are TRBV29-1 and TRBJ2-7; perhaps TRBD2 as D (5 bases). The CDR3 has 12 residues. The V end was cut by 6 bases, the J end by 3 bases, with 12 bases between. CDR1 and CDR2 (germline): SQVTM, ANQGSEA. DNA for the CDR3: TGCAGCGTAGCGGTTTCCTTCTACGAGCAGTACTTC. It specifies CSVAVSFYEQYF.

This chain connects TRBV12-3 or TRBV12-4 to TRBJ1-2; D is unclear. This CDR3 comprises 11 residues. V lost 11 bases and J lost 8, with 15 bases in between. CDR3 residues: CALGPSGGYTF. The CDR3 region has the DNA TGTGCCCTAGGGCCATCGGGGGGCTACACCTTC.

The rearrangement links TRBV9 to TRBJ1-6; 8 bases are a match to TRBD1. This CDR3 comprises 15 residues. J was trimmed by 4 bases and V by 3 bases; bases with no gene match: 3. Germline lookup yields CDR1 SGDLS and CDR2 YYNGEE. The CDR3 protein is CASSGGTGYNSPLHF. CDR3 in DNA: TGTGCCAGCAGCGGGGGGACAGGTTATAATTCACCCCTCCACTTT. Together with reference TRBV9 and TRBJ1-6, the CDR3 gives the full variable domain: DSGVTQTPKHLITATGQRVTLRCSPRSGDLSVYWYQQSLDQGLQFLIQYYNGEERAKGNILERFSAQQFPDLHSELNLSSLELGDSALYFCASSGGTGYNSPLHFGNGTRLTVT.

The chain recombines TRBV4-1 with TRBJ2-1; D not resolved. The ends were cut back, 0 bases at V and 0 bases at J, with 6 bases in the middle. Germline CDR1 is MGHRA and CDR2 is YSYEKL. The CDR3 has 15 amino acids. As DNA, the CDR3 is TGCGCCAGCAGCCAAGAGACGTACTCCTACAATGAGCAGTTCTTC. It is translated as CASSQETYSYNEQFF.

This rearrangement joins TRBV14 to TRBJ1-1, with a weak D call TRBD1 (5 bases). The V end was cut by 0 bases, the J end by 7 bases, with 27 bases between. The CDR3 length is 19 residues. Germline V lookup: CDR1 SGHDN, CDR2 FVKESK. The CDR3 loop reads CASSQEATATNQRRGEAFF. The CDR3 bases are TGTGCCAGCAGCCAAGAGGCGACAGCGACAAACCAGCGGAGGGGTGAAGCTTTCTTT.